This entry lists 10 T cell receptor beta chains sequenced from one sample in a study of cytotoxic CD8 clonotypes in ibrutinib-treated CLL. Method: immunoSEQ multiplex PCR; TCRdb's copy keeps in-frame clones and lacks some. The sample carries roughly 250,000 clones, under 75% recorded once. Sequencing used PBMCs, obtained after 24 months of ibrutinib treatment. The source is a human donor with chronic lymphocytic leukemia.

V usage is TRBV7-3 and J usage is TRBJ2-3; 10 bases are a match to TRBD2. From germline, CDR1 is SGHTA and CDR2 FQGTGA. The V and J ends lost 7 bases and 0 bases, in that order; junction bases with no gene match: 16. The CDR3 totals 19 residues. This chain's CDR3 is CASIRKWASGSTSTDTQYF. CDR3 DNA sequence: TGTGCCAGCATCCGGAAGTGGGCTAGCGGGAGCACTAGCACAGATACGCAGTATTTT.

The rearrangement links TRBV9 to TRBJ2-1; a possible D gene is TRBD2 (5 bases). The germline V and J ends were trimmed by 5 bases and 8 bases, with 20 bases remaining between them. The CDR3 runs to 15 residues. The germline gives CDR1 SGDLS, CDR2 YYNGEE. The CDR3 region has the DNA TGTGCCAGCAGAGAAAAGGACTTTAACCCCCATGAGCAGTTCTTC. It is translated as CASREKDFNPHEQFF.

This clone has only a few counts. The CDR3 sequence is CASSLTGTGAGEQYF. In DNA, the CDR3 is TGTGCCAGCAGTTTAACCGGGACAGGGGCTGGGGAGCAGTACTTC. This chain joins TRBV28 and TRBJ2-7; 10 positions match TRBD1. Trimming took 2 bases from V and 7 from J; bases not matched to a gene: 8. CDR1 MDHEN and CDR2 SYDVKM come from the germline V gene. The CDR3 has 15 residues.

The chain has TRBV28 and TRBJ2-1; possibly TRBD2 for D (6 bases). Germline V lookup: CDR1 MDHEN, CDR2 SYDVKM. This CDR3 contains 13 residues. V was shortened by 8 bases and J by 10 bases, with 18 bases between the two germline ends. CDR3 loop: CASALEGRWEQFF. DNA of the CDR3: TGTGCCAGCGCCCTGGAGGGCCGGTGGGAGCAGTTCTTC.

The CDR3 nucleotides are TGTGCCAGCAGCCCACTGGGACAGGGGCAAGGCTACACCTTC. As protein: CASSPLGQGQGYTF. The rearrangement joins TRBV9 to TRBJ1-2; 10 nucleotides match TRBD1. J gave up 8 bases and V 4 bases, and 8 bases lay outside the gene matches. In germline, CDR1 is SGDLS, CDR2 YYNGEE. The CDR3 consists of 14 residues.

This chain's CDR3 is CASSLEGVAYEQYF. The CDR3 DNA follows: TGTGCCAGCAGCTTAGAAGGGGTAGCCTACGAGCAGTACTTC. The chain joins TRBV13 to TRBJ2-7, with a weak D call TRBD1 (5 bases). CDR3 size: 14 residues. Per the germline V gene, CDR1 is PRHDT and CDR2 is FYEKMQ (reference sequence). Between the trimmed V and J ends, which lost 1 base and 2 bases, there was a span of 9 bases.

This clone has just a few counts. This chain connects TRBV25-1 to TRBJ1-2; 9 positions match TRBD1. This CDR3 contains 14 residues. The germline gives CDR1 MGHDK, CDR2 SYGVNS. Germline trimming cut 4 bases from V and 4 bases from J; bases unmatched to any gene: 4. The CDR3 nucleotides read TGTGCCAGCAGTGCTGGGACAGGGCGCTATGGCTACACCTTC. This translates into CASSAGTGRYGYTF.

The chain joins TRBV11-3 to TRBJ2-7, with D unclear. Trimming removed 1 base at V and 9 bases at J, with 13 bases between. The V gene's germline CDR1 is SGHNT and CDR2 YENEEA. The CDR3 consists of 13 residues. CDR3 in DNA: TGTGCCAGCAGCTTAGGACCCCTCTCCGTGCAGTACTTC. Protein: CASSLGPLSVQYF.

In DNA form, the CDR3 reads TGTGCCAGCAGGGGTGGTCCGGGGGGCGGCTACGAGCAGTACTTC. Protein: CASRGGPGGGYEQYF. The chain carries TRBV28 and TRBJ2-7, with D maybe TRBD2 (7 bases). CDR3 length equals 15 residues. The V gene's germline CDR1 is MDHEN and CDR2 SYDVKM. Trimming removed 6 bases at V and 3 bases at J, with 18 bases between.

This clone was recorded only once. V gene TRBV28 combines with J gene TRBJ1-5, with D perhaps matching TRBD1 (6 bases). Looked up from germline, CDR1 is MDHEN and CDR2 is SYDVKM. V lost 3 bases and J lost 6, with 21 bases in between. The CDR3 is 17 residues long. CDR3 loop: CASSLWDRQGIGQPQHF. The CDR3 DNA reads as TGTGCCAGCAGTTTGTGGGATCGGCAGGGGATAGGTCAGCCCCAGCATTTT.